The T cell receptor beta chain described here comes from a study of Ad26.COV2.S vaccination and SARS-CoV-2 variants. Sample treatment: some 20 received Ad26.COV2.S at low or high dose, single or two shots; several received placebo; per-sample allocation not given. Day 63 after the first vaccine or placebo injection was the time point for sampling. Comments on this clone: Its antigen is still unknown.

Points from the study as a whole: The analyses of TCR breadth and depth may have understated the size of total T cell responses.

Only in-frame clones appear in the TCRdb table, and some are missing; sequencing was by immunoSEQ multiplex PCR. The data contain roughly 390,000 clones, about 85% of them singletons. The TCR sequence derives from a person between 18 and 60 years old who received the Ad26.COV2.S COVID-19 vaccine or a placebo. This specimen was peripheral blood, taken in a trial of Ad26.COV2.S vaccine versus placebo.

The CDR3 nucleotides read TGTGCCACCGCATGGGGGGCGAACACCGGGGAGCTGTTTTTT. Its protein is CATAWGANTGELFF. The chain has TRBV6-5 and TRBJ2-2, with D possibly matching TRBD2 (6 bases). V was trimmed by 10 bases and J by 0 bases, leaving 12 bases between them. The length of the CDR3 is 14 residues. CDR1 and CDR2 from the germline V gene are MNHEY and SVGAGI.